This T cell receptor (beta chain) stems from a study of shared clonotypes between healthy human individuals. Across the whole study: Aged 18 to 49, the donors were a couple of women and a few men. Findings and caveats of the study: Though the depth was large, rarefaction showed that sorted-subset sequencing was incomplete. Measured sharing among donors was expected to vary with sequencing depth.

Only in-frame clones appear in the TCRdb table, and some are missing; sequencing was by immunoSEQ multiplex PCR. This table has some 2,100,000 clones, around 95% appearing once. All participating donors were Caucasian adults from Nashville, Tennessee. Regarding this clone: Its antigen is unknown.

The CDR3 length is 14 residues. The V end lost 6 bases, the J end lost 2 bases, and 13 bases lay between the germline ends. Germline values: CDR1 SNHLY, CDR2 FYNNEI. The TCR comes from a man between 18 and 35 years old in good health. The sequenced sample was naive CD4+ T cells sorted from blood. The subset here: CD45RA+ positively selected. This chain connects TRBV2 to TRBJ1-2; possibly TRBD1 for D (6 bases). This chain's CDR3 is CASSARDTNYGYTF. As DNA, the CDR3 is TGTGCCAGCAGCGCCCGGGACACAAACTATGGCTACACCTTC.